The T cell receptor beta chain described here comes from a study of blood T cell repertoires in COVID-19. Study-level information: The United States, Italy and Spain provided the acute and convalescent COVID-19 samples. Sample material is recorded as cDNA or gDNA derived from T cells, B-cell-depleted T cells, or PBMCs.

The CDR3 runs 15 residues. CDR1 is LNHDA and CDR2 is SQIVND in the germline V gene (reference sequence). The V end lost 6 bases, the J end lost 1 base, and 13 bases lay between the germline ends. Sequenced by immunoSEQ multiplex PCR; TCRdb stores in-frame clones only, minus some. The table lists approximately 88,000 clones, less than 85% of them singletons. The sample consisted of peripheral blood. The receptor's source is a man aged 45-65 years who had recovered from COVID-19. The V and J genes are TRBV19 and TRBJ2-1, with a tentative D call TRBD1 (5 bases). The CDR3 protein is CASRPDSPSYNEQFF. The DNA for the CDR3 is TGTGCCAGTAGGCCAGACAGTCCTTCCTACAATGAGCAGTTCTTC.